A single sample gave rise to the 7 T cell receptor beta chains below, sequenced in a study of blood T cell repertoires in COVID-19. Libraries were prepared by immunoSEQ multiplex PCR; TCRdb keeps only in-frame clonotypes and omits some of them. This sample has about 59,000 clones, with over 70% found just once. Sequencing was done on a sample of peripheral blood. These receptors were taken from a woman aged 45-65 years with active or convalescent COVID-19.

The chain uses TRBV14 and TRBJ2-1; TRBD2 matches at 7 bases. The V gene end was trimmed by 3 bases and the J gene end by 2 bases; junction bases not matched to a gene: 7. CDR3 size: 16 residues. CDR1 and CDR2 (germline): SGHDN, FVKESK. CDR3 region: CASSHLGSGPYNEQFF. The CDR3 nucleotides read TGTGCCAGCAGCCATTTGGGTAGCGGGCCCTACAATGAGCAGTTCTTC.

This clone was counted a few times. The rearrangement joins TRBV14 to TRBJ2-1, with 10 bases fitting TRBD2. Germline CDR1 reads SGHDN; CDR2 reads FVKESK. The trim removed 10 bases at V and 4 bases at J, leaving 10 bases unmatched. The CDR3 length is 15 residues. CDR3 region: CANTGLADSYNEQFF. DNA of the CDR3: TGTGCCAATACCGGACTAGCGGATTCATACAATGAGCAGTTCTTC.

The V and J genes are TRBV30 and TRBJ2-7, with TRBD1 identical over 7 bases. V dropped 5 bases and J dropped 2; count of bases not matched to a gene: 6. CDR1 and CDR2 (germline): GTSNPN, SVGIG (reference sequence). The CDR3 is 13 amino acids. The CDR3 is CAWSSGGPYEQYF. The CDR3 region has the DNA TGTGCCTGGTCCTCAGGGGGACCCTACGAGCAGTACTTC.

The chain couples TRBV7-2 to TRBJ2-3; unclear D gene. In germline, CDR1 is SGHTA, CDR2 FQGNSA. The CDR3 length is 12 residues. V lost 6 bases, J lost 2 bases, and 6 bases lay in between. The CDR3 DNA reads as TGTGCCAGCAGTTTCCTCACAGATACGCAGTATTTT. This sequence encodes CASSFLTDTQYF.

The chain recombines TRBV2 with TRBJ1-1, with D hard to call. Germline CDR1 SNHLY, CDR2 FYNNEI. V was trimmed by 3 bases and J by 7 bases, leaving 12 bases between them. This CDR3 has 13 residues. The CDR3 sequence is CASSEGSRLEAFF. The CDR3 DNA is TGTGCCAGCAGTGAGGGGAGCAGACTTGAAGCTTTCTTT. The whole variable domain, filled in from reference TRBV2 and TRBJ1-1, reads EPEVTQTPSHQVTQMGQEVILRCVPISNHLYFYWYRQILGQKVEFLVSFYNNEISEKSEIFDDQFSVERPDGSNFTLKIRSTKLEDSAMYFCASSEGSRLEAFFGQGTRLTVV.

This sequence joins TRBV19 and TRBJ2-3; 9 positions match TRBD1. CDR1 and CDR2 from the germline V gene are LNHDA and SQIVND (reference sequence). After removal of 0 bases from V and 3 bases from J, the junction contained 7 bases not matched to a gene. The CDR3 has 17 amino acids. Here the CDR3 reads CASSIDLYRGQTDTQYF. The CDR3 DNA follows: TGTGCCAGTAGTATAGATCTATACAGGGGGCAAACAGATACGCAGTATTTT.

CDR3 nucleotide sequence: TGTGCCTCCAGGGGCGGATTCTATAATTCACCCCTCCACTTT. Residues: CASRGGFYNSPLHF. The chain links TRBV7-9 to TRBJ1-6, with D perhaps TRBD1 (6 bases). The V end was cut by 11 bases, the J end by 3 bases, with 14 bases between. This CDR3 comprises 14 residues. Germline CDR1 and CDR2: SEHNR and FQNEAQ (reference sequence).